These 20 T cell receptor beta chains were all obtained from the same sample, sequenced in a study of blood T cell repertoires in COVID-19. Using immunoSEQ multiplex PCR, the repertoire was profiled, and TCRdb retains in-frame clones only, with some absent. Of about half a million clones listed, roughly 89% were seen once; the top ten hold roughly 0.9%. Input material: peripheral blood. Receptor source: a man younger than 35 with COVID-19, enrolled during active disease.

The chain recombines TRBV2 with TRBJ1-3; the match to TRBD1 covers 9 bases. Germline V gene lookup returns CDR1 SNHLY and CDR2 FYNNEI. Germline trimming cut 4 bases from V and 3 bases from J; bases unmatched to any gene: 4. The CDR3 consists of 15 residues. Written as DNA, the CDR3 is TGTGCCAGCAGTGGGGCGACAGGGGGTGGAAACACCATATATTTT. This gives the protein CASSGATGGGNTIYF.

The CDR3 here is CASSFTPSGLFQETQYF. CDR3 nucleotides: TGTGCCAGCAGCTTTACCCCCTCCGGACTTTTCCAAGAGACCCAGTACTTC. This chain links TRBV7-6 with TRBJ2-5; TRBD2 might be the D (5 bases). Germline CDR1 is SGHVS and CDR2 is FNYEAQ. CDR3 length: 17 amino acids. With 3 bases removed from V and 1 base from J, the gap between germline ends came to 18 bases.

The chain combines TRBV3-1 (or the pseudogene TRBV3-2) with TRBJ2-5, with TRBD1 as a possible D gene (6 bases). Trimming left V 4 bases short and J 5 bases short, with 14 bases between. Germline V CDR1 and CDR2: LGHDT, YNNKEL (reference sequence). This CDR3 contains 14 residues. The CDR3 nucleotides are TGTGCCAGCAGCCCGCACAGGGTTAGGGAGACCCAGTACTTC. Protein product: CASSPHRVRETQYF.

The V call is TRBV6-2 or TRBV6-3, the J call TRBJ1-4; a weak D match, TRBD1 (5 bases). This CDR3 spans 16 amino acids. Trimming removed 6 bases from V and 0 bases from J, with 14 bases in between. Germline lookup yields CDR1 MNHEY and CDR2 SVGEGT. The CDR3 DNA reads as TGTGCCAGCAGCCCTAGGACACCTTCAACTAATGAAAAACTGTTTTTT. Protein: CASSPRTPSTNEKLFF.

The genes are TRBV30 and TRBJ2-7; tentatively, D is TRBD2 (5 bases). CDR1 and CDR2 (germline): GTSNPN, SVGIG (reference sequence). The CDR3 consists of 14 residues. V gave up 3 bases and J gave up 4 bases, with 16 bases separating them. DNA for the CDR3: TGTGCCTGGAGAAAGACCGGGAACCGATACGAGCAGTACTTC. Amino acids: CAWRKTGNRYEQYF.

The chain links TRBV14 to TRBJ1-2; D unclear. The CDR3 consists of 13 residues. Trimming took off 1 base at V and 8 bases at J, with 11 bases between the two ends. CDR1 SGHDN and CDR2 FVKESK come from the germline V gene. The CDR3 bases are TGTGCCAGCAGCCAAGTCTTGGCAGTCGGCTACACCTTC. Protein product: CASSQVLAVGYTF.

The chain carries TRBV19 and TRBJ1-1; TRBD1 agrees at 11 bases. The CDR3 has 18 amino acids. Trimming cost V 5 bases and J 1 base; bases outside gene matches: 12. CDR1 is LNHDA, CDR2 SQIVND, per germline (reference sequence). The chain's CDR3 is CASSLRGQGGRRNTEAFF. CDR3 DNA sequence: TGTGCCAGTAGTTTACGGGGACAGGGGGGAAGAAGGAACACTGAAGCTTTCTTT.

The chain is built from TRBV4-2 and TRBJ2-5; 9 nucleotides agree with TRBD2. CDR1 is LGHNA, CDR2 YNFKEQ, per germline. This CDR3 comprises 17 residues. V was clipped by 0 bases and J by 0 bases; unmatched bases: 5. DNA for the CDR3: TGTGCCAGCAGCCAAGACTTAGCGGGGGCGTACCAAGAGACCCAGTACTTC. Translating it yields CASSQDLAGAYQETQYF.

CDR3 coding DNA: TGTGCCAGTAGTATGAAGGCGACTAGCGGGAACTACGAGCAGTACTTC. It encodes CASSMKATSGNYEQYF. The rearrangement uses TRBV19 and TRBJ2-7; 11 bases fit TRBD2. Per germline, CDR1 LNHDA and CDR2 SQIVND (reference sequence). The V gene end was trimmed by 3 bases and the J gene end by 3 bases; junction bases not matched to a gene: 7. CDR3 length equals 16 residues.

The genes are TRBV7-8 and TRBJ2-7; 11 bases are shared with TRBD2. CDR1 and CDR2 from the germline V gene are SGHVS and FQNEAQ. V was clipped by 2 bases and J by 6 bases; unmatched bases: 9. The CDR3 is 16 amino acids. In DNA form, the CDR3 reads TGTGCCAGCAGCTTAAGTCTAGCGGGAGGCGGGGGCGAGCAGTACTTC. It is translated as CASSLSLAGGGGEQYF.

The rearrangement uses TRBV7-9 and TRBJ2-5; D uncertain. The ends were cut back, 6 bases at V and 5 bases at J, with 10 bases in the middle. This CDR3 is 12 amino acids long. Germline CDR1 is SEHNR and CDR2 is FQNEAQ (reference sequence). The CDR3 DNA reads TGTGCCAGCAGTCCTATTAAGGAGACCCAGTACTTC. This translates into CASSPIKETQYF.

This chain links TRBV11-2 with TRBJ2-7; D might be TRBD1 (6 bases). CDR1 is SGHAT, CDR2 FQNNGV, per germline. The V gene lost 5 bases and the J gene lost 1 base, with 21 bases spanning the gap. This CDR3 comprises 17 residues. The CDR3 sequence: CASSLLGFRGPSYEQYF. The CDR3 DNA sequence: TGTGCCAGCAGCCTCCTGGGGTTCAGGGGACCATCCTACGAGCAGTACTTC. The full variable domain, completed using reference TRBV11-2 and TRBJ2-7, is EAGVAQSPRYKIIEKRQSVAFWCNPISGHATLYWYQQILGQGPKLLIQFQNNGVVDDSQLPKDRFSAERLKGVDSTLKIQPAKLEDSAVYLCASSLLGFRGPSYEQYFGPGTRLTVT.

V and J are TRBV10-3 and TRBJ2-7, with 10 bases fitting TRBD2. The germline CDR1 and CDR2 sequences are ENHRY and SYGVKD. This CDR3 contains 14 residues. With V trimmed by 6 bases and J by 5 bases, 7 bases remained unmatched. The CDR3, as DNA: TGTGCCATCAGCCGGCTAGCGGGAGAGAACGAGCAGTACTTC. This encodes CAISRLAGENEQYF.

This chain joins TRBV6-5 and TRBJ1-1, with D hard to call. The ends were cut back, 6 bases at V and 0 bases at J, with 8 bases in the middle. From germline, CDR1 is MNHEY and CDR2 SVGAGI. The CDR3 is made up of 13 amino acids. The CDR3 here is CASRRAMNTEAFF. DNA of the CDR3: TGTGCCAGCAGGAGGGCCATGAACACTGAAGCTTTCTTT.

The chain is built from TRBV6-6 and TRBJ2-3; 11 nucleotides align to TRBD1. J gave up 5 bases and V 4 bases, and 5 bases lay outside the gene matches. CDR3 length: 15 residues. Germline V gives CDR1 MNHNY, CDR2 SVGAGI (reference sequence). The CDR3 region has the DNA TGTGCCAGCAGTTTCGGACAGGGGGCGGGAGATACGCAGTATTTT. As protein: CASSFGQGAGDTQYF.

Points on this clone: The germline gene is not matched at one end of the junction; a read error may be the cause. The chain links TRBV7-7 to TRBJ2-2; 8 bases line up with TRBD1. CDR1 SSHAT and CDR2 FNYEAQ come from the germline V gene (reference sequence). The CDR3 has 15 residues. CDR3 in amino acids: CASSPGTGGHGELFF. The CDR3 region has the DNA TGTGCTAGCAGCCCCGGGACAGGAGGCCACGGGGAGCTGTTTTTT.

The chain links TRBV7-9 to TRBJ2-7, with 10 positions matching TRBD2. The CDR3 consists of 15 residues. Germline CDR1 reads SEHNR; CDR2 reads FQNEAQ (reference sequence). V shed 5 bases and J 0 bases; nucleotides not matched to a gene: 4. Here the CDR3 DNA reads TGTGCCAGCAGCCCTTGGACTAGCGGCTCCTACGAGCAGTACTTC. Protein sequence: CASSPWTSGSYEQYF.

The V gene is TRBV6-5, the J gene TRBJ1-2, with D perhaps TRBD1 (5 bases). Per germline, CDR1 MNHEY and CDR2 SVGAGI. V was clipped by 2 bases and J by 1 base, with 8 bases between them. The CDR3 runs to 14 residues. CDR3 in amino acids: CASSYAGINYGYTF. CDR3 in DNA: TGTGCCAGCAGTTACGCAGGGATTAACTATGGCTACACCTTC.

The rearrangement joins TRBV11-3 to TRBJ2-3; TRBD2 matches 7 bases. The germline V gene encodes CDR1 SGHNT and CDR2 YENEEA. CDR3 length equals 17 residues. V lost 3 bases to trimming and J lost 2 bases; unmatched junction nucleotides: 11. The CDR3 sequence: CASSFRRASGSTDTQYF. In DNA, the CDR3 is TGTGCCAGCAGCTTTCGTAGGGCTAGCGGATCCACAGATACGCAGTATTTT.

The CDR3 protein is CATSSRGTGRQGPYEQYF. The DNA for the CDR3 is TGTGCCACCAGCAGTAGGGGTACTGGGAGACAGGGGCCCTACGAGCAGTACTTC. The rearrangement uses TRBV15 and TRBJ2-7, with TRBD1 matching 8 bases. With V trimmed by 3 bases and J by 2 bases, 15 bases remained unmatched. Germline lookup yields CDR1 LNHNV and CDR2 YYDKDF (reference sequence). The CDR3 is made up of 18 amino acids.